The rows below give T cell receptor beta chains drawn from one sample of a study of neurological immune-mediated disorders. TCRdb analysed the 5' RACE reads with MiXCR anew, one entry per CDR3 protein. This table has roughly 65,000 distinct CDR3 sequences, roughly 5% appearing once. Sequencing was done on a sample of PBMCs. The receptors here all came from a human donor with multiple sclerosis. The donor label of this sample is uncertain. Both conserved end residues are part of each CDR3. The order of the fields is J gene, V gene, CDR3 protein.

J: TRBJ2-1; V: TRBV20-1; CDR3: CSAIHRERGPYNEQFF
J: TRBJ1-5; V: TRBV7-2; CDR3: CASSSPDRGLLNQPQHF
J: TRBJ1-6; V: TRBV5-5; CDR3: CASSPKGSYNSPLHF
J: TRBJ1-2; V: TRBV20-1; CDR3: CSARREGWYGYTF
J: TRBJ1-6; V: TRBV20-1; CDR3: CSARDEELASPLHF
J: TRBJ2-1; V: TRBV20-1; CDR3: CSARDLGQDLF
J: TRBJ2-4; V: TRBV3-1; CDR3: CASSLRRTSGLNIQYF
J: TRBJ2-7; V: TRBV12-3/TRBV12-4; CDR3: CASSLAVWGEQYF
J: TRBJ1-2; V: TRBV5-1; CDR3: CASSARTVNYGYTF
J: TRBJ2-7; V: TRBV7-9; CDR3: CASSLFNEQYF
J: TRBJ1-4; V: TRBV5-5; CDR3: CASSLEGGGGEKLFF
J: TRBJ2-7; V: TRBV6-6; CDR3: CASSYSPDRNSYEQYF
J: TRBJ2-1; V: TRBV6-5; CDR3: CASSYSGLSGPSHNEQFF
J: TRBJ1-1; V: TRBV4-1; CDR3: CASSQGFRAMNTEAFF
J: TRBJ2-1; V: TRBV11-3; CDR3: CASSRSYNEQFF
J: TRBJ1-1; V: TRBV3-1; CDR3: CASSQVSEEAFF
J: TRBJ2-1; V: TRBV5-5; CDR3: CASSLRGGYNEQFF
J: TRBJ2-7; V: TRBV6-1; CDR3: CAVRTGTASYEQYF
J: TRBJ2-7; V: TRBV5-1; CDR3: CASSEWGSSSYEQYF
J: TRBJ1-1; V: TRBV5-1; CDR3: CASSSQTGGTEAFF
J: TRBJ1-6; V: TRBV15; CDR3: CATSRDSRGGTYNSPLHF
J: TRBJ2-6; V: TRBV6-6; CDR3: CASNIPGANVLTF
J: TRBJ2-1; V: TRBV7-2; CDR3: CASNEQGTRNEQFF
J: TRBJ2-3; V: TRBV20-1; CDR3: CSARDLRVADTDTQYF
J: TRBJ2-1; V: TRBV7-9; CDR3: CASSLEQYNEQFF
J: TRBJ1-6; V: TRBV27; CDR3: CASSYQSYNSPLHF
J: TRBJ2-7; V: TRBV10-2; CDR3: CASSGTGGREQYF
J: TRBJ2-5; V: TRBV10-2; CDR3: CASTRTDSQETQYF
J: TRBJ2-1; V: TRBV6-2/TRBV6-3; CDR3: CASGPRGSSYNEQFF
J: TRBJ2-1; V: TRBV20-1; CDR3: CSARVRGPYNEQFF
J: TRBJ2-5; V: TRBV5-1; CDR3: CASTYTSSLGETQYF
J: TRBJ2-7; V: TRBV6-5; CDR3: CASFLGPAYEQYF
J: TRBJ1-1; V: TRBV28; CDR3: CASSPRDRGMAFF
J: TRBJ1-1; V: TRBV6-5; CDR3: CASRAVPNTEAFF
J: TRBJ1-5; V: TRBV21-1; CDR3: CASPTEIDQPQHF
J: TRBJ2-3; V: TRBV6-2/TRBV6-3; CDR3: CASALATTDTQYF
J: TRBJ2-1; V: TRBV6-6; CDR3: CAIARQGTSYNEQFF
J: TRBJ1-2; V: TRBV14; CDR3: CASSLNGQGSWGYTF
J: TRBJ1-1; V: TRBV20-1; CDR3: CSARSGKYHRPKGVNTEAFF
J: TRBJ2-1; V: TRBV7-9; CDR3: CASSLGAGNEQFF
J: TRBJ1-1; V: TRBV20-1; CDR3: CSARSAAGAFF